These 19 T cell receptor beta chains share one sample of origin, sequenced in a study of shared clonotypes between healthy human individuals. Sequencing used immunoSEQ multiplex PCR; TCRdb keeps in-frame clones, though not all of them. Seen here are over a million clones, more than 75% observed once, and the top ten hold 0.5% to 0.65%. The sequencing input was memory CD4+ T cells from PBMCs. The subset was: CD45RA-negative fraction. Receptors originate from a man aged 18 to 29 in good health. Some clones in this sample may be carry-over from other donors' samples.

On this clone: The identical CDR3 is also encoded by other nucleotide sequences in the sample. The V and J genes are TRBV19 and TRBJ2-5; 7 bases map to TRBD1. The CDR3 is made up of 14 amino acids. CDR1 and CDR2 (germline): LNHDA, SQIVND (reference sequence). V was pared by 3 bases and J by 2 bases, with 3 bases of the junction left unmatched. The chain's CDR3 is CASSIRDRQETQYF. In DNA form, the CDR3 reads TGTGCCAGTAGTATCCGGGACAGACAAGAGACCCAGTACTTC.

The rearrangement joins TRBV11-1 to TRBJ2-1; maybe TRBD2 (5 bases). Germline assignment: CDR1 SGHAT and CDR2 FQDESV (reference sequence). The CDR3 spans 14 residues. Trimming stripped 1 base from V and 6 bases from J, with 10 bases between. This chain's CDR3 is CASSLVASFNEQFF. The CDR3 DNA follows: TGTGCCAGCAGCTTAGTAGCTAGCTTCAATGAGCAGTTCTTC.

The chain uses TRBV5-8 and TRBJ1-2, with no clear D. Germline V gene data show CDR1 as SGHTS and CDR2 as YDEGEE. This CDR3 has 13 residues. V was trimmed by 0 bases and J by 7 bases, leaving 10 bases between them. CDR3 amino acids: CASSLDTPFGYTF. DNA for the CDR3: TGTGCCAGCAGCTTGGATACCCCCTTTGGCTACACCTTC. Variable domain in full (rest from reference TRBV5-8 and TRBJ1-2): EAGVTQSPTHLIKTRGQQATLRCSPISGHTSVYWYQQALGLGLQFLLWYDEGEERNRGNFPPRFSGRQFPNYSSELNVNALELEDSALYLCASSLDTPFGYTFGSGTRLTVV.

This clone came up once. J is TRBJ2-3 and V is TRBV7-6, with TRBD2 matching 7 bases. Per the germline V gene, CDR1 is SGHVS and CDR2 is FNYEAQ. V lost 5 bases, J lost 0 bases, and 5 bases stayed unmatched. This CDR3 spans 15 amino acids. The CDR3 nucleotides read TGTGCCAGCAGCCCCAGCGGGACCAGCACAGATACGCAGTATTTT. Amino acid sequence: CASSPSGTSTDTQYF.

As to this clone: This clone may be a read error of a much larger clone one base away. This chain joins TRBV11-3 and TRBJ2-1; 14 bases match TRBD2. The CDR3 is made up of 15 amino acids. From germline, CDR1 is SGHNT and CDR2 YENEEA. V dropped 5 bases and J dropped 5; count of bases not matched to a gene: 2. The CDR3 reads CASSRGLAGDNEQFF. DNA of the CDR3: TGTGCCAGCAGCCGGGGACTAGCGGGGGACAATGAGCAGTTCTTC.

The chain has TRBV2 and TRBJ2-1; 11 bases fit TRBD2. The CDR3 covers 15 residues. V was pared by 2 bases and J by 5 bases, with 2 bases of the junction left unmatched. Looked up from germline, CDR1 is SNHLY and CDR2 is FYNNEI. The CDR3 region is CASSERLAGNNEQFF. CDR3 DNA: TGTGCCAGCAGTGAAAGACTAGCGGGAAACAATGAGCAGTTCTTC.

CDR3 DNA sequence: TGTGCCACCAGCAGGGGGACTATAGATGAGCAGTTCTTC. It encodes CATSRGTIDEQFF. This chain connects TRBV15 to TRBJ2-1; 7 positions match TRBD2. The CDR3 has 13 residues. CDR1 is LNHNV, CDR2 YYDKDF, per germline (reference sequence). V lost 3 bases to trimming and J lost 8 bases; unmatched junction nucleotides: 4.

The chain employs TRBV5-5 and TRBJ1-2; 8 bases fit TRBD1. J was trimmed by 8 bases and V by 1 base; bases with no gene match: 10. Germline CDR1 reads SGHKS; CDR2 reads YYEKEE (reference sequence). This CDR3 comprises 15 residues. This chain's CDR3 is CASSLTFTGGRGYTF. The CDR3 bases are TGTGCCAGCAGCTTGACTTTTACAGGGGGGCGAGGCTACACCTTC.

J is TRBJ2-5 and V is TRBV30, with TRBD1 matching over 8 bases. Looked up from germline, CDR1 is GTSNPN and CDR2 is SVGIG (reference sequence). The junction had 8 bases not matched to a gene; V was cut back by 6 bases and J by 8 bases. The CDR3 loop spans 12 amino acids. Written as DNA, the CDR3 is TGTGCCTGTAATGGACAGGGTTTCACCCAGTACTTC. Amino acids: CACNGQGFTQYF.

The genes are TRBV5-1 and TRBJ2-1; the match to TRBD1 covers 8 bases. Germline values: CDR1 SGHRS, CDR2 YFSETQ. The CDR3 loop spans 13 amino acids. V shed 6 bases and J 7 bases; nucleotides not matched to a gene: 6. This chain's CDR3 is CASIGQGGNEQFF. The CDR3 DNA follows: TGCGCCAGCATAGGACAGGGTGGGAATGAGCAGTTCTTC.

In its sample, this clone was seen many times. The chain joins TRBV28 to TRBJ2-1, with D perhaps TRBD1 (8 bases). Trimming left V 6 bases short and J 3 bases short, with 15 bases between. This CDR3 has 15 residues. Germline V gives CDR1 MDHEN, CDR2 SYDVKM. The CDR3: CASSRAGQVYNEQFF. CDR3 bases: TGTGCCAGCAGCCGAGCGGGACAGGTCTACAATGAGCAGTTCTTC.

The V call is TRBV9, the J call TRBJ2-5, with 7 positions matching TRBD2. The V gene's germline CDR1 is SGDLS and CDR2 YYNGEE. With V trimmed by 4 bases and J by 5 bases, 14 bases remained unmatched. The CDR3 spans 16 residues. The chain's CDR3 is CASSSRDYRGGETQYF. In DNA, the CDR3 is TGTGCCAGCAGCTCCCGGGACTACCGAGGAGGGGAGACCCAGTACTTC.

The CDR3 spells CASSVEPGSAGVGGEQYF. In DNA form, the CDR3 reads TGTGCCAGCAGCGTAGAGCCCGGTTCGGCAGGCGTAGGTGGCGAGCAGTACTTC. The chain recombines TRBV9 with TRBJ2-7; D not resolved. Germline V CDR1 and CDR2: SGDLS, YYNGEE. CDR3 size: 18 residues. V was trimmed by 0 bases and J by 6 bases, leaving 25 bases between them.

This chain uses TRBV7-9 with TRBJ1-4; TRBD1 might be the D (5 bases). Germline CDR1 and CDR2: SEHNR and FQNEAQ (reference sequence). The CDR3 contains 16 residues. Trimming removed 1 base from V and 0 bases from J, with 9 bases in between. The CDR3: CASSLVTGATNEKLFF. Here the CDR3 DNA reads TGTGCCAGCAGCTTAGTAACAGGAGCAACTAATGAAAAACTGTTTTTT.

This clone was detected a few times. This chain joins TRBV7-6 and TRBJ2-3; D gene uncertain. Trimming pared 4 bases from V and 7 bases from J, leaving 9 bases between. The CDR3 contains 12 residues. Germline CDR1 and CDR2: SGHVS and FNYEAQ. The CDR3 nucleotides read TGTGCCAGCAGCTCATACGACAATACGCAGTATTTT. Its translation is CASSSYDNTQYF.

This clone was detected only once. The genes are TRBV6-5 and TRBJ2-7, with TRBD1 identical over 7 bases. CDR3 size: 13 residues. J gave up 6 bases and V 2 bases, and 4 bases lay outside the gene matches. Germline CDR1 is MNHEY and CDR2 is SVGAGI. The CDR3 is CASSYTGAGEQYF. The CDR3 bases are TGTGCCAGCAGTTACACAGGGGCGGGCGAGCAGTACTTC.

The chain has TRBV5-1 and TRBJ1-1, with TRBD1 as a possible D gene (5 bases). CDR1 and CDR2 from the germline V gene are SGHRS and YFSETQ. The CDR3 runs to 14 residues. The V end lost 4 bases, the J end lost 0 bases, and 10 bases lay between the germline ends. CDR3 sequence (DNA): TGCGCCAGCAGCCAGCAGGGAGTGAACACTGAAGCTTTCTTT. Its protein product is CASSQQGVNTEAFF.

The chain couples TRBV5-1 to TRBJ1-1; D not resolved. Germline values: CDR1 SGHRS, CDR2 YFSETQ. Trimming shortened V by 0 bases and J by 1 base, and 10 bases separated the two germline ends. The CDR3 is 15 residues long. The CDR3 protein is CASSLGVVSNTEAFF. The DNA of the CDR3 is TGCGCCAGCAGCTTGGGAGTTGTATCGAACACTGAAGCTTTCTTT.

A note on this clone: The same CDR3 also results from other DNA sequences found in this sample. The chain combines TRBV30 with TRBJ2-7; D gene unclear. Deletions cut 0 bases from V and 0 bases from J, with 0 bases between. This CDR3 contains 11 residues. The V gene's germline CDR1 is GTSNPN and CDR2 SVGIG (reference sequence). The DNA for the CDR3 is TGTGCCTGGAGTGTCTCCTACGAGCAGTACTTC. Residues: CAWSVSYEQYF.